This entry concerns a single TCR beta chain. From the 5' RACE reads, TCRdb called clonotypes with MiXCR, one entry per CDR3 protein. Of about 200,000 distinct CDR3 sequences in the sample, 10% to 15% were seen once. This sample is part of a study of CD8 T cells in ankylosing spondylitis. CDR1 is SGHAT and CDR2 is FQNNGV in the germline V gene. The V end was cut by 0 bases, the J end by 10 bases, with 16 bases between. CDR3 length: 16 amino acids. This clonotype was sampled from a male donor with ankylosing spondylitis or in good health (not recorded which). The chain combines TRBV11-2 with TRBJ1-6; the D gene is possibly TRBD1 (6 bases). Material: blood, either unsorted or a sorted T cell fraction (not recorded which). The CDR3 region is CASSLDRAGAGSPLHF. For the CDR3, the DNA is TGTGCCAGCAGCTTAGATCGGGCGGGGGCAGGATCACCCCTCCACTTT.